This TCR beta chain originates from a study of control samples from healthy donors and cancer patients. The germline V gene has CDR1 LGHDT and CDR2 YNNKEL (reference sequence). The CDR3 is 13 residues long. Deletions cut 1 base from V and 10 bases from J, with 13 bases between. TCRdb's copy holds only in-frame clones and misses some; the assay was immunoSEQ multiplex PCR. The sample holds fewer than 90,000 clones, roughly 90% seen once. This TCR was recovered from an older woman with head and neck cancer. Specimen: PBMCs. The V gene is TRBV3-1 (or the pseudogene TRBV3-2), the J gene TRBJ1-2, with D unclear. In nucleotides, the CDR3 is TGTGCCAGCAGCCAAGGGCAGTCACTACCCTACACCTTC. Residues: CASSQGQSLPYTF.